This TCR beta chain appears in the sequencing data of a study of metastatic and nonmetastatic thyroid tumors. Turning to the study itself: Peripheral blood and tumor or nodule samples from malignant and benign thyroid patients were compared.

Authors' data handling: Clinicopathological groups supplied CDR3 differences that were used to build a distant-metastasis classifier for papillary thyroid cancer. TCRdb redid the clone calls on the PCR reads using MiXCR. The V and J calls were not made by the authors but by TCRdb's processing. The sample holds 17,000 or so clones, less than 30% seen once. The CDR3 contains 14 residues. Trimming took off 7 bases at V and 4 bases at J, with 16 bases between the two ends. Germline values: CDR1 MNHEY, CDR2 SVGEGT. Patients had received no treatment of any kind before thyroid surgery. Findings and caveats of the study: Patients with malignant thyroid tumors reportedly had significantly higher TCR beta diversity than those with benign nodules, in blood and tumor.

Of note for this clone: Its target is not known. Other DNA sequences in this sample translate to the same CDR3.

This clonotype was sampled from a female donor with papillary thyroid cancer or a benign thyroid nodule (not recorded which). Some clones in this sample may be carry-over from other donors' samples. J is TRBJ1-2 and V is TRBV6-2 or TRBV6-3; D is possibly TRBD1 (6 bases). The sequencing input was adjacent normal tissue. The CDR3 DNA reads TGTGCCAGCACTCAACCCGGGACACCCTATGGCTACACCTTC. It encodes CASTQPGTPYGYTF.